The next 7 T cell receptor beta chains were all read from a single sample in a study of blood T cell repertoires in COVID-19. Assay: immunoSEQ multiplex PCR; the TCRdb copy retains only in-frame clones and omits some. The sample lists 400,000 to 500,000 clones, 80% to 90% seen once, with 1.4% to 1.5% in the top ten. What was sequenced was peripheral blood. The source of these receptors is a woman younger than 45 with active or convalescent COVID-19.

This chain links TRBV5-6 with TRBJ2-7; tentative D call: TRBD2 (5 bases). Germline CDR1 is SGHDT and CDR2 is YYEEEE. CDR3 length: 13 amino acids. V was cut by 6 bases and J by 0 bases, with 10 bases left in between. Here the CDR3 reads CASTSAGSYEQYF. The DNA of the CDR3 is TGTGCCAGCACCTCGGCGGGCTCCTACGAGCAGTACTTC.

The V and J genes are TRBV7-9 and TRBJ2-7; tentatively, D is TRBD2 (6 bases). There are 13 residues in the CDR3. The germline gives CDR1 SEHNR, CDR2 FQNEAQ (reference sequence). V dropped 8 bases and J dropped 2 bases, with 13 bases sitting between them. The CDR3 spells CASGRGGTYEQYF. CDR3 DNA sequence: TGTGCCAGCGGCCGTGGCGGGACCTACGAGCAGTACTTC.

The chain couples TRBV19 to TRBJ2-3; maybe TRBD1 (6 bases). CDR1 is LNHDA and CDR2 is SQIVND in the germline V gene (reference sequence). The CDR3 totals 16 residues. V was pared by 4 bases and J by 2 bases, with 16 bases between. The CDR3 loop reads CASSTPPGHDTDTQYF. The CDR3, as DNA: TGTGCCAGTAGTACTCCACCGGGACACGACACAGATACGCAGTATTTT. Together with reference TRBV19 and TRBJ2-3, the CDR3 gives the full variable domain: DGGITQSPKYLFRKEGQNVTLSCEQNLNHDAMYWYRQDPGQGLRLIYYSQIVNDFQKGDIAEGYSVSREKKESFPLTVTSAQKNPTAFYLCASSTPPGHDTDTQYFGPGTRLTVL.

The chain couples TRBV2 to TRBJ1-6, with TRBD1 identical over 11 bases. Trimming cost V 7 bases and J 6 bases; bases outside gene matches: 14. The CDR3 is made up of 18 amino acids. From germline, CDR1 is SNHLY and CDR2 FYNNEI. The CDR3, as DNA: TGTGCCAGCAACTACGGGACAGGGGGTGCCGGGGGTAATTCACCCCTCCACTTT. It translates to CASNYGTGGAGGNSPLHF.

The chain is built from TRBV4-2 and TRBJ2-7; the D is unclear. Germline loops: CDR1 LGHNA, CDR2 YNFKEQ. The CDR3 has 11 amino acids. V lost 1 base and J lost 6, with 4 bases in between. CDR3 coding DNA: TGTGCCAGCAGCCAAGGGGCCGAGCAGTACTTC. This gives the protein CASSQGAEQYF.

The V and J genes are TRBV12-3 or TRBV12-4 and TRBJ2-1, with a possible D match to TRBD1 (5 bases). The V gene lost 3 bases and the J gene lost 2 bases, with 5 bases spanning the gap. The CDR3 consists of 13 residues. CDR3 nucleotides: TGTGCCAGCAGTTTGGGGCCCTACAATGAGCAGTTCTTC. Amino acids: CASSLGPYNEQFF.

DNA for the CDR3: TGTGCCAGCAGTCCGACCACGGGACTAGCGGGTTCATTCTACGAGCAGTACTTC. It translates to CASSPTTGLAGSFYEQYF. The gene calls are TRBV27 and TRBJ2-7, with 12 bases aligning to TRBD2. In germline, CDR1 is MNHEY, CDR2 SMNVEV (reference sequence). V shed 5 bases, J shed 3 bases, and the junction held 14 bases outside the gene matches. The length of the CDR3 is 18 residues.